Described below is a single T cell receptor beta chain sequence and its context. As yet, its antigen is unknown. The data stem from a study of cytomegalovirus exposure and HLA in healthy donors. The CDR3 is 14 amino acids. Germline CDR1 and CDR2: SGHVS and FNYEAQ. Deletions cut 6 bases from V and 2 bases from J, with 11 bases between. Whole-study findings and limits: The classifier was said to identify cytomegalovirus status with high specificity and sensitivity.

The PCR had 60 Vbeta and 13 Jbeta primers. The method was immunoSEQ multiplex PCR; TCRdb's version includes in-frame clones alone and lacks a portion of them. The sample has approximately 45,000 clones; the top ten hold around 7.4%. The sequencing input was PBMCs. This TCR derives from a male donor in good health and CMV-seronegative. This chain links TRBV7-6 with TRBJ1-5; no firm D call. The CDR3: CASSTSGGNQPQHF. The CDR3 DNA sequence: TGTGCCAGCAGTACTAGCGGGGGCAATCAGCCCCAGCATTTT.